This TCR beta chain was found in a study of CD8 T cells in Susac syndrome. Study observations and caveats: The relatively small number of individuals in the TCR sequencing and HLA analysis was acknowledged by the study.

As for this clonotype: Its antigen remains unknown.

TCR beta from blood CD8+ and CD4+ T cells was sequenced. With random hexamers, 0.5 to 1 ug RNA was reverse transcribed. A multiplex approach, immunoSEQ multiplex PCR, amplified TCR beta CDR3 across 54 Vbeta and 13 Jbeta. In TCRdb, the immunoSEQ multiplex PCR reads were re-called with MiXCR into one record per CDR3 protein. The sample includes some 300,000 distinct CDR3 sequences, approximately 85% seen only once; the top ten take around 0.22%. This TCR was sampled from a human donor with multiple sclerosis. The material sequenced was CD8+ T cells from PBMCs.

For the CDR3, the DNA is TGTGCCAGCATAGGGACTGAAGCTTTCTTT. Protein sequence: CASIGTEAFF. V gene TRBV12-3 or TRBV12-4 combines with J gene TRBJ1-1; D uncertain. The length of the CDR3 is 10 residues. V shed 7 bases and J shed 5 bases, with 5 bases lying between them.